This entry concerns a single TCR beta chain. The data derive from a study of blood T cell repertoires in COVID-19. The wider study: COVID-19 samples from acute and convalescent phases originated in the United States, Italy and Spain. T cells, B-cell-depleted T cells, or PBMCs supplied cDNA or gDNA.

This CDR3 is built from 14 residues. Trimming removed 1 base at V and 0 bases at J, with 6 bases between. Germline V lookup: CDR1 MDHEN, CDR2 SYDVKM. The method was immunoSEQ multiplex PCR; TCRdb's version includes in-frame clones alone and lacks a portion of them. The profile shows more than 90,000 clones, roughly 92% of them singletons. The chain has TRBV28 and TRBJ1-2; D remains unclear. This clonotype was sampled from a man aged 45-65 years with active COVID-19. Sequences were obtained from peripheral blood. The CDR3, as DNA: TGTGCCAGCAGTTTATCCAGTTCTAACTATGGCTACACCTTC. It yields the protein CASSLSSSNYGYTF.